The sequence of this TCR beta chain was determined in a study of blood T cell repertoires in COVID-19. Study context: The study drew acute and convalescent COVID-19 samples from the United States, Italy and Spain. Sample material is recorded as cDNA or gDNA derived from T cells, B-cell-depleted T cells, or PBMCs.

Authors' data handling: Using reference gene primer amplification, nucleated cell counts were estimated. Libraries were prepared by immunoSEQ multiplex PCR; TCRdb keeps only in-frame clonotypes and omits some of them. The V and J calls and clone size are taken from that table; D and trimming were inferred from the DNA. The sample records some 46,000 clones, 75% to 90% being singletons. The CDR3 spans 15 residues. V was trimmed by 4 bases and J by 4 bases, leaving 18 bases between them. Germline V lookup: CDR1 SGDLS, CDR2 YYNGEE. This receptor was obtained from a man aged 55 to 70 with acute or convalescent COVID-19. V usage is TRBV9 and J usage is TRBJ2-7; D may be TRBD2 (6 bases). The specimen was peripheral blood. The CDR3 protein is CASSSRGTNNYEQYF. The CDR3 DNA reads TGTGCCAGCAGCTCCCGGGGGACGAATAATTACGAGCAGTACTTC.